A few counts support the clone carrying this TCR beta chain. Its antigen remains unknown. Based on a CD8+CD4-CCR7+CD45RA+ profile, naive CD8 T cells were sorted. This sample stems from a study of molecular identifiers for immune sequencing clone quantification. Study-level findings and limits: Effector cells kept over 99% of their molecules in clones above 20 RNA copies, while naive cells kept under 1% there. For highly expanded clones, sizes could be underestimated when identical TCR molecules share a barcode.

Germline CDR1 LGHNA, CDR2 YSLEER. Trimming at V came to 2 bases and at J to 3 bases, leaving 6 bases not matched to a gene. The CDR3 covers 16 residues. TCRdb ran MiXCR on the PCR reads and lists one entry per CDR3 protein. The sample lists approximately 500,000 distinct CDR3 sequences; 25% were seen once. The sequence was collected from a human donor in good health. Some libraries in this study had Jurkat cell RNA spiked in. The material sequenced was naive CD8+ T cells from blood, with Jurkat cell RNA spiked in. Subset noted: FACS-sorted CD8+CD4-CCR7+CD45RA+ naive T cells. The chain couples TRBV4-3 to TRBJ2-3; 9 bases are a match to TRBD1. The CDR3 here is CASSQLQGAGTDTQYF. The DNA of the CDR3 is TGCGCCAGCAGCCAACTACAGGGGGCTGGGACAGATACGCAGTATTTT.